The present entry profiles one T cell receptor (beta chain) with its context. The record originates from a study of cytomegalovirus exposure and HLA in healthy donors. 13 Jbeta primers and 60 Vbeta primers were used for the PCR. The method was immunoSEQ multiplex PCR; TCRdb's version includes in-frame clones alone and lacks a portion of them. In the table there are around 100,000 clones, 82% of which are singletons. This CDR3 comprises 15 residues. Germline V gene lookup returns CDR1 MGHRA and CDR2 YSYEKL. V shed 2 bases and J shed 2 bases, with 12 bases lying between them. Specimen: PBMCs. This chain joins TRBV4-1 and TRBJ1-1; D may be TRBD1 (5 bases). This receptor was identified in a woman aged 18-35 years in good health and CMV-seronegative. The CDR3 nucleotides read TGCGCCAGCAGCCAAATTCCGGGGGGAAACACTGAAGCTTTCTTT. Amino acids: CASSQIPGGNTEAFF.